This T cell receptor (beta chain) was retrieved from a study of T cell repertoires in cytomegalovirus infection (dated by TCRdb to the late 2010s). For the study in its entirety: Donor HLA type was relevant to the analysis, as public TCR beta signatures indicated carriage of CMV infection together with the matching HLA type.

Regarding this clonotype: Its antigen remains unidentified. Germline and junction disagree at one end, which may indicate a read error.

Sequencing relied on an Illumina HiSeq 1500. TCRdb cleaned the public reads at Q25 with fastp, built clones with MiXCR and kept in-frame beta chains. Rows are combined by CDR3 protein, so each entry shows the most common genes and DNA. The sample yields about 450,000 distinct CDR3 sequences; approximately 32% were counted once. About an eighth of the sample goes to the ten largest clones. Here is what the overall study found, with its caveats: The ex vivo response was dominated by HLA-C-restricted CMV-specific TCR beta clonotypes, which also provided the single most frequent clonotype in two of eight donors. In both this cohort and an independent roughly 400-donor cohort, the cumulative frequency of public TCR beta family members distinguished carriers of CMV infection plus the relevant HLA type.

The CDR3 goes from the cysteine to the phenylalanine over 16 residues. Of the read, only the CDR3 DNA is kept; its 48 bases are in frame from base 1. The chain couples TRBV12-3 or TRBV12-4 to TRBJ2-2, and TRBD2 may be the D gene, going by 6 matching bases. The sequence was collected from a human donor in good health (CMV status not recorded). Some clones in this sample may be carry-over from other donors' samples. Sample: PBMCs. The DNA sequence is given as TGTGCCAGCAGTTTTCCCCAGCGGGCGGGCACCGGGGATCTGTTTTTT. Its product reads: CASSFPQRAGTGDLFF.